What follows are 20 T cell receptor beta chains derived from one specimen sequenced in a study of T cell responses to AZD1222 COVID-19 vaccine. TCRdb's table, derived via immunoSEQ multiplex PCR, lists solely in-frame clones and lacks some. This table has 100,000 to 150,000 clones, 80% to 90% appearing once. The sequenced sample was peripheral blood, obtained on day 0 of AZD1222 vaccination. These receptor sequences come from an adult in good health.

The rearrangement uses TRBV30 and TRBJ1-6; weak D call: TRBD1 (5 bases). Germline-derived CDR1 and CDR2 are GTSNPN and SVGIG (reference sequence). The CDR3 extends over 17 amino acids. The V gene lost 0 bases and the J gene lost 0 bases, with 12 bases spanning the gap. The CDR3, as DNA: TGTGCCTGGAGTGTACGAGGGGTCAGCTCCTATAATTCACCCCTCCACTTT. It specifies CAWSVRGVSSYNSPLHF.

The chain joins TRBV29-1 to TRBJ2-7; 8 bases are a match to TRBD1. Looked up from germline, CDR1 is SQVTM and CDR2 is ANQGSEA. The CDR3 loop spans 12 amino acids. Trimming removed 3 bases from V and 5 bases from J; junction bases left unmatched: 3. The DNA of the CDR3 is TGCAGCGTTGATGACAGGGGCGACGAGCAGTACTTC. Its translation is CSVDDRGDEQYF.

This clone is a singleton in its sample. The chain carries TRBV3-1 (or the pseudogene TRBV3-2) and TRBJ1-2; the D is unclear. The CDR3 is made up of 14 amino acids. With 4 bases removed from V and 5 bases from J, the gap between germline ends came to 14 bases. Germline V gene lookup returns CDR1 LGHDT and CDR2 YNNKEL (reference sequence). CDR3 bases: TGTGCCAGCAGCCTCCAGAGGCAGATATATGGCTACACCTTC. Encoded protein: CASSLQRQIYGYTF.

This clone was seen a single time. The chain uses TRBV7-2 and TRBJ2-7; perhaps TRBD2 as D (5 bases). Germline V gene data show CDR1 as SGHTA and CDR2 as FQGNSA. The V end lost 9 bases, the J end lost 2 bases, and 20 bases lay between the germline ends. This CDR3 is 15 amino acids long. The CDR3 loop reads CARTYPGGFPYEQYF. Written as DNA, the CDR3 is TGTGCCAGAACGTACCCGGGCGGGTTCCCCTACGAGCAGTACTTC.

This chain uses TRBV6-5 with TRBJ1-2; D may be TRBD1 (6 bases). V lost 5 bases and J 0 bases, leaving 13 bases between the germline ends. Germline CDR1 and CDR2: MNHEY and SVGAGI. This CDR3 is built from 15 residues. CDR3: CASSQRQDPNYGYTF. The CDR3 nucleotides read TGTGCCAGCAGTCAAAGACAGGACCCTAACTATGGCTACACCTTC.

In its sample, this clone was seen a few times. V gene TRBV5-1 combines with J gene TRBJ1-5; 7 bases map to TRBD1. Trimming cost V 4 bases and J 0 bases; bases outside gene matches: 1. The CDR3 loop spans 14 amino acids. From germline, CDR1 is SGHRS and CDR2 YFSETQ. The DNA for the CDR3 is TGCGCCAGCAGCACAGGGGCTAGCAATCAGCCCCAGCATTTT. Protein: CASSTGASNQPQHF.

The J gene is TRBJ2-3, the V gene TRBV4-2, with a tentative D call TRBD1 (6 bases). With 8 bases removed from V and 0 bases from J, the gap between germline ends came to 12 bases. The CDR3 length is 14 residues. Germline V lookup: CDR1 LGHNA, CDR2 YNFKEQ. In nucleotides, the CDR3 is TGTGCCAGCGGCGAGGGGGAGAGCACAGATACGCAGTATTTT. Amino acid sequence: CASGEGESTDTQYF.

The V call is TRBV27, the J call TRBJ1-6; D may be TRBD1 (5 bases). The V and J ends lost 2 bases and 14 bases respectively, with 28 bases between them. There are 18 residues in the CDR3. Germline V lookup: CDR1 MNHEY, CDR2 SMNVEV (reference sequence). CDR3 coding DNA: TGTGCCAGCAGTTTAGGTCGCGGGTCTTCCCCTATATGGGGGGCCCTCCACTTT. It translates to CASSLGRGSSPIWGALHF.

The genes are TRBV7-9 and TRBJ1-2; unclear D gene. CDR3 size: 14 residues. Germline assignment: CDR1 SEHNR and CDR2 FQNEAQ (reference sequence). V was pared by 5 bases and J by 7 bases, with 17 bases between. CDR3 residues: CASSTSLSILGYTF. The CDR3, as DNA: TGTGCCAGCAGCACCTCATTGTCCATCCTTGGCTACACCTTC.

V usage is TRBV7-8 and J usage is TRBJ2-1, with 9 bases aligning to TRBD2. Germline CDR1 and CDR2: SGHVS and FQNEAQ. Trimming removed 4 bases from V and 10 bases from J; junction bases left unmatched: 11. The CDR3 length is 15 residues. The DNA for the CDR3 is TGTGCCAGCAGCTCATTAAACGGACTAGCGAGAGAGCAGTTCTTC. It encodes CASSSLNGLAREQFF.

The CDR3, as DNA: TGTGCCAGCAGCTTAGCGCTAGCGAGGGATACGCAGTATTTT. Its translation is CASSLALARDTQYF. The rearrangement uses TRBV7-2 and TRBJ2-3, with D possibly being TRBD2 (6 bases). The V gene lost 0 bases and the J gene lost 6 bases, with 10 bases spanning the gap. The CDR3 is 14 residues long. Germline values: CDR1 SGHTA, CDR2 FQGNSA.

The CDR3 nucleotides read TGTGCCAGCAGGGAGAATTCACCCCTCCACTTT. As protein: CASRENSPLHF. The chain has TRBV6-5 and TRBJ1-6; D is uncertain. The CDR3 contains 11 residues. Trimming left V 6 bases short and J 7 bases short, with 4 bases between. The germline gives CDR1 MNHEY, CDR2 SVGAGI.

This clone has only a few counts. The chain uses TRBV9 and TRBJ2-1, with 9 nucleotides matching TRBD1. Germline trimming cut 0 bases from V and 6 bases from J; bases unmatched to any gene: 1. The CDR3 runs to 14 residues. The V gene's germline CDR1 is SGDLS and CDR2 YYNGEE. The CDR3 spells CASSVGQGVNEQFF. The CDR3 DNA is TGTGCCAGCAGCGTAGGACAGGGGGTCAATGAGCAGTTCTTC.

This chain uses TRBV15 with TRBJ1-4; TRBD1 is a possible D gene (6 bases). Trimming took off 0 bases at V and 4 bases at J, with 18 bases between the two ends. The length of the CDR3 is 18 residues. Germline V gene data show CDR1 as LNHNV and CDR2 as YYDKDF (reference sequence). CDR3 protein: CATSRDDRTDLHNEKLFF. The CDR3 nucleotides are TGTGCCACCAGCAGAGATGATAGGACAGATCTTCATAATGAAAAACTGTTTTTT.

The chain is built from TRBV6-2 or TRBV6-3 and TRBJ2-7; 11 bases fit TRBD2. This CDR3 is built from 15 residues. V was pared by 2 bases and J by 6 bases, with 6 bases of the junction left unmatched. Germline CDR1 MNHEY, CDR2 SVGEGT. CDR3 loop: CASSYPLAGGGEQYF. CDR3 sequence (DNA): TGTGCCAGCAGTTACCCCCTAGCGGGGGGTGGCGAGCAGTACTTC.

The chain is built from TRBV6-1 and TRBJ1-5; 7 bases map to TRBD1. Trimming at V came to 2 bases and at J to 3 bases, leaving 13 bases not matched to a gene. CDR3 size: 18 residues. The germline V gene has CDR1 MNHNS and CDR2 SASEGT. This CDR3 is CASSEISPWTGPNQPQHF. CDR3 nucleotide sequence: TGTGCCAGCAGTGAAATCTCCCCTTGGACAGGTCCCAATCAGCCCCAGCATTTT.

The genes are TRBV30 and TRBJ1-4, with D unclear. V lost 3 bases to trimming and J lost 4 bases, with 12 bases between them. The CDR3 has 14 residues. Germline-derived CDR1 and CDR2 are GTSNPN and SVGIG (reference sequence). The CDR3: CAWSEGLLNEKLFF. CDR3 sequence (DNA): TGTGCCTGGAGCGAGGGTCTTCTTAATGAAAAACTGTTTTTT.

As concerns this clone: Other DNA sequences in the same sample also yield this CDR3. This chain links TRBV4-1 with TRBJ1-1, with D unresolved. CDR3 size: 13 residues. The V end was cut by 1 base, the J end by 1 base, with 4 bases between. Germline loops: CDR1 MGHRA, CDR2 YSYEKL. The CDR3 nucleotides are TGCGCCAGCAGCCAAGTGGGGAACACTGAAGCTTTCTTT. Its translation is CASSQVGNTEAFF.

The chain combines TRBV15 with TRBJ1-5, with D tentatively TRBD1 (5 bases). This CDR3 region has 15 residues. V shed 1 base and J shed 4 bases, with 11 bases lying between them. The germline gives CDR1 LNHNV, CDR2 YYDKDF (reference sequence). The CDR3 protein is CATSRGGVRNQPQHF. CDR3 DNA sequence: TGTGCCACCAGCAGAGGAGGGGTTCGTAATCAGCCCCAGCATTTT. Full variable domain (rest looked up from reference TRBV15 and TRBJ1-5): DAMVIQNPRYQVTQFGKPVTLSCSQTLNHNVMYWYQQKSSQAPKLLFHYYDKDFNNEADTPDNFQSRRPNTSFCFLDIRSPGLGDTAMYLCATSRGGVRNQPQHFGDGTRLSIL.

This clone was detected once. The rearrangement links TRBV21-1 to TRBJ1-5; the table's D call, TRBD1, was not checked against the DNA. TRBV21-1 is given as a pseudogene. The CDR3 is 18 residues long. The CDR3 region has the DNA TGTGCCAGCAGCAAAGGGGCAGGGGTGGGATATAGCAATCAGCCCCAGCATTTT. This translates into CASSKGAGVGYSNQPQHF.